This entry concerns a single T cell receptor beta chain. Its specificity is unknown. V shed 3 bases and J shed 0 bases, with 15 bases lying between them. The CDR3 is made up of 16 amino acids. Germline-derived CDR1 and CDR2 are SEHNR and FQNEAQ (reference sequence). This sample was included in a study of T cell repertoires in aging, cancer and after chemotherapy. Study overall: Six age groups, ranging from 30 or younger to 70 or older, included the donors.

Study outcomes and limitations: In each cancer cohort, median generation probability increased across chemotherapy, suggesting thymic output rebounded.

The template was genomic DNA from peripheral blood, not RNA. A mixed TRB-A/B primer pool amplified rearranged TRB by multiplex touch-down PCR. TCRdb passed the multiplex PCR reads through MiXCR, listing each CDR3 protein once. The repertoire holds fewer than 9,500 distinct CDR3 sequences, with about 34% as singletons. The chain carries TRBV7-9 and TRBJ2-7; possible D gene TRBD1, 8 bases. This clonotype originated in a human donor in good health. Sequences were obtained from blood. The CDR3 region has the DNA TGTGCCAGCAGCTTGGGGGGGACAGGTAGCTCCTACGAGCAGTACGTC. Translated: CASSLGGTGSSYEQYV.